This TCR beta chain was retrieved from a study of blood T cell repertoires in COVID-19. About the study: Collection of acute and convalescent COVID-19 samples took place in the United States, Italy and Spain. PBMCs, B-cell-depleted T cells, or T cells were the source of the cDNA or gDNA that made up the material.

In the original analysis: Estimation of nucleated cell counts was performed using reference gene primer amplification. Libraries were prepared by immunoSEQ multiplex PCR; TCRdb keeps only in-frame clonotypes and omits some of them. The DNA was the basis for D and trimming; V, J and clone size are from that table. The repertoire consists of 100,000 to 150,000 clones, with about 80% occurring once and the leading ten covering roughly 10%. Germline-derived CDR1 and CDR2 are LGHDT and YNNKEL (reference sequence). The CDR3 extends over 16 amino acids. V lost 8 bases to trimming and J lost 1 base; unmatched junction nucleotides: 14.

This clonotype was sampled from a man aged 35-49 years with active or convalescent COVID-19. The V call is TRBV3-1 (or the pseudogene TRBV3-2), the J call TRBJ2-7, with 7 bases lining up with TRBD1. Sequences were obtained from peripheral blood. CDR3 sequence reads: CASGVSTKGASYEQYF. In DNA form, the CDR3 reads TGTGCCAGCGGCGTTTCAACGAAGGGGGCTTCCTACGAGCAGTACTTC.